This TCR beta chain was sequenced in a study of T cell responses to AZD1222 COVID-19 vaccine. Study findings and constraints: Per reports, nearly half of all spike-specific TCRs target regions that are unmutated in variants. Regions 160-218 and 743-854 held dominance among vaccine-associated CD4 TCRs, which spanned spike. Clonal diversity may have been underestimated in mostly white British donors.

CDR1 is SGHVS, CDR2 FQNEAQ, per germline. The V and J ends lost 5 bases and 6 bases respectively, with 20 bases between them. The CDR3 has 15 amino acids. Of note for this clone: Its antigen remains unidentified.

Clones were sequenced by immunoSEQ multiplex PCR, and TCRdb holds only the in-frame ones, with some missing. Here the sample spans around 100,000 clones, 90% to 95% being singletons. The clonotype comes from an adult in good health. This sample comprised peripheral blood, obtained on day 0 of AZD1222 vaccination. The genes are TRBV7-8 and TRBJ2-7; no clear D. CDR3 sequence: CASSPYLTPGVEQYF. DNA of the CDR3: TGTGCCAGCAGCCCGTACCTTACCCCGGGCGTCGAGCAGTACTTC.